Described below is a single TCR beta chain sequence and its context. Its antigen remains unidentified. This specimen comes from a study of identical twins. Regarding the study as a whole: Alpha sequences out of frame and shared by twins had excess low generation probability. Findings depended on cross-sectional statistics rather than tracking the same donors. For out-of-frame beta sequences, excess twin sharing was weaker.

Template switching added a universal primer site; cDNA carried unique molecular identifiers. TCRdb used MiXCR to reprocess the 5' RACE reads, holding one entry per CDR3 protein. Here the sample spans 500,000 or so distinct CDR3 sequences, approximately 14% being singletons. The V gene's germline CDR1 is SGHNT and CDR2 YYREEE (reference sequence). After removal of 4 bases from V and 3 bases from J, the junction contained 10 bases not matched to a gene. The CDR3 totals 16 residues. These data also featured in a second study, about yellow fever vaccine responses in identical twins.

Sequencing used CD4+ T cells sorted from blood. The chain has TRBV5-4 and TRBJ2-3, with 8 bases lining up with TRBD2. The clonotype was recovered from a woman under 30 in good health. CDR3 loop: CASSPGTRGSTDTQYF. The CDR3, as DNA: TGTGCCAGCAGCCCGGGGACTAGGGGAAGTACAGATACGCAGTATTTT. Full variable domain (remainder filled in from reference TRBV5-4 and TRBJ2-3): ETGVTQSPTHLIKTRGQQVTLRCSSQSGHNTVSWYQQALGQGPQFIFQYYREEENGRGNFPPRFSGLQFPNYSSELNVNALELDDSALYLCASSPGTRGSTDTQYFGPGTRLTVL.